Listed below are T cell receptor beta chains from one sample, sequenced in a study of blood T cell repertoires in COVID-19. Sequencing was performed with immunoSEQ multiplex PCR; in TCRdb, only in-frame clones are kept and a portion is missing. The sample consists of over 70,000 clones, roughly 91% of them appearing once. Sequenced sample: peripheral blood. The receptors were sampled from a man aged 18-30 years with COVID-19, enrolled during active disease. CDR3s include the opening cysteine and the closing phenylalanine or tryptophan. The D gene is left open where the match is weak. Expanded clones get a size class; other rows say once, few or many, or leave the size out.

V gene	clone size	D gene	J gene	CDR3 protein	CDR3 DNA
TRBV6-2/TRBV6-3	once	TRBD1	TRBJ2-7	CASSNTGQVTYEQYF	TGTGCCAGCAGTAACACGGGACAGGTAACCTACGAGCAGTACTTC
TRBV27	.	TRBD2	TRBJ2-1	CASSLVAGGHNEQFF	TGTGCCAGCAGTTTGGTTGCGGGAGGCCACAATGAGCAGTTCTTC
TRBV4-3	.	TRBD2	TRBJ2-3	CASSLGLAGGDTQYF	TGCGCCAGCAGCCTCGGACTAGCGGGAGGAGATACGCAGTATTTT
TRBV27	.	TRBD1	TRBJ1-1	CASSLLWTGEAFF	TGTGCCAGCAGTTTATTGTGGACAGGCGAAGCTTTCTTT
TRBV28	.	TRBD1	TRBJ2-7	CASSFPQGVHYEQYF	TGTGCCAGCAGTTTCCCGCAGGGGGTCCACTACGAGCAGTACTTC
TRBV7-2	.	.	TRBJ1-1	CASSPQGLKAFF	TGTGCCAGCAGCCCGCAGGGTCTTAAAGCTTTCTTT
TRBV7-9	.	TRBD1	TRBJ1-1	CASSLGGDREAFF	TGTGCCAGCAGCTTAGGCGGGGACAGGGAAGCTTTCTTT
TRBV19	.	.	TRBJ2-7	CASTTATGSSYEQYF	TGTGCCAGTACCACGGCTACAGGGAGCTCCTACGAGCAGTACTTC
TRBV20-1	.	.	TRBJ2-5	CSASGPGKETQYF	TGCAGTGCTAGTGGCCCCGGGAAGGAGACCCAGTACTTC
TRBV2	.	.	TRBJ1-6	CASSVSYSPLHF	TGTGCCAGCAGTGTATCCTATTCACCCCTCCACTTT
TRBV18	once	.	TRBJ1-5	CASSPNGDSNQPQHF	TGTGCCAGCTCACCCAACGGGGATAGCAATCAGCCCCAGCATTTT
TRBV7-2	.	TRBD2	TRBJ2-7	CASSLSGTSGGYEQYF	TGTGCCAGCAGCTTATCCGGGACTAGCGGGGGCTACGAGCAGTACTTC
TRBV2	.	TRBD1	TRBJ1-6	CASSEATGVGSPLHF	TGTGCCAGCAGTGAAGCTACAGGGGTAGGTTCACCCCTCCACTTT
TRBV27	.	.	TRBJ2-2	CASSLGLLERGLTGELFF	TGTGCCAGCAGTTTAGGGCTCCTTGAGAGGGGACTCACCGGGGAGCTGTTTTTT
TRBV28	.	TRBD1	TRBJ2-6	CASSLTGAGANVLTF	TGTGCCAGCAGTTTAACAGGGGCTGGGGCCAACGTCCTGACTTTC
TRBV2	once	.	TRBJ2-7	CASNLQGPYEQYF	TGTGCCAGCAACCTACAGGGACCCTACGAGCAGTACTTC
TRBV5-5	.	.	TRBJ2-5	CASSLEPGLQETQYF	TGTGCCAGCAGCTTGGAGCCAGGCCTTCAAGAGACCCAGTACTTC